These 17 T cell receptor beta chains came from one sample sequenced in a study of T cell repertoires in cytomegalovirus infection. No antigens are known for them. TCRdb recomputed calls from the reads with MiXCR, one row per CDR3 protein. This table has around 770,000 distinct CDR3 sequences, roughly 28% appearing once. The sample here was cultured CD8+ T cells from PBMCs, taken from culture after CMV antigen stimulation. These receptors were obtained from a human donor in good health (CMV status not recorded). Some clones in this sample may be carry-over from other donors' samples.

The chain couples TRBV2 to TRBJ2-2; 7 bases match TRBD2. Losses at the gene ends were 10 bases for V and 5 bases for J; bases not matched to a gene: 13. The CDR3 is 15 residues long. In germline, CDR1 is SNHLY, CDR2 FYNNEI. The CDR3 is CAIFSGSAETGELFF. For the CDR3, the DNA is TGTGCCATCTTTAGCGGGTCGGCAGAAACCGGGGAGCTGTTTTTT.

This clonotype was observed many times. V is TRBV7-6 and J is TRBJ2-2; TRBD2 agrees at 10 bases. Germline CDR1 reads SGHVS; CDR2 reads FNYEAQ. The CDR3 contains 18 residues. Trimming cost V 1 base and J 3 bases; bases outside gene matches: 8. CDR3 protein: CASSLVPSGGPDTGELFF. The CDR3 nucleotides read TGTGCCAGCAGCTTAGTTCCTAGCGGGGGACCAGACACCGGGGAGCTGTTTTTT.

This clonotype appeared a few times. J is TRBJ2-5 and V is TRBV24-1; 7 bases fit TRBD1. V lost 9 bases, J lost 2 bases, and 2 bases stayed unmatched. Germline loops: CDR1 KGHDR, CDR2 SFDVKD. This CDR3 has 12 amino acids. The CDR3 region has the DNA TGTGCCACCGGGGACAGACAAGAGACCCAGTACTTC. Protein: CATGDRQETQYF.

The J gene is TRBJ2-1, the V gene TRBV12-3 or TRBV12-4, with D unclear. The V end lost 3 bases, the J end lost 0 bases, and 6 bases lay between the germline ends. This CDR3 has 14 amino acids. The DNA of the CDR3 is TGTGCCAGCAGTTTCTTTAGCTCCTACAATGAGCAGTTCTTC. Protein sequence: CASSFFSSYNEQFF.

This clonotype appeared a few times. The chain employs TRBV25-1 and TRBJ1-6; TRBD1 matches at 9 bases. J lost 4 bases, V lost 7 bases, and 2 bases had no gene match. Germline values: CDR1 MGHDK, CDR2 SYGVNS. The CDR3 totals 14 residues. The DNA for the CDR3 is TGTGCCAGCAAGACAGGGGGGTATAATTCACCCCTCCACTTT. Translated: CASKTGGYNSPLHF.

This clonotype has more than one count but fewer than ten. The chain is built from TRBV7-9 and TRBJ2-1, with D tentatively TRBD1 (6 bases). Germline CDR1 reads SEHNR; CDR2 reads FQNEAQ (reference sequence). V was trimmed by 3 bases and J by 3 bases, leaving 15 bases between them. This CDR3 comprises 16 residues. CDR3 DNA: TGTGCCAGCAGCTTTCTACAGGGAGATGGCTACAATGAGCAGTTCTTC. It translates to CASSFLQGDGYNEQFF.

The J gene is TRBJ2-3, the V gene TRBV4-1, with 11 bases identical to TRBD1. CDR1 and CDR2 from the germline V gene are MGHRA and YSYEKL. There are 15 residues in the CDR3. The V gene end was trimmed by 4 bases and the J gene end by 4 bases; junction bases not matched to a gene: 4. CDR3 DNA sequence: TGCGCCAGCAGCCCGGACAGGGGGCCGGCAGATACGCAGTATTTT. Translating it yields CASSPDRGPADTQYF.

A few counts support this clonotype. The CDR3 reads CSATLGGGNQPQHF. The CDR3 DNA reads as TGCAGTGCAACGCTGGGGGGGGGCAATCAGCCCCAGCATTTT. V is TRBV20-1 and J is TRBJ1-5; D possibly corresponds to TRBD1 (5 bases). CDR1 is DFQATT and CDR2 is SNEGSKA in the germline V gene (reference sequence). The ends were cut back, 6 bases at V and 2 bases at J, with 14 bases in the middle. The CDR3 spans 14 residues.

This clonotype has only a few counts. CDR3 protein: CASSWSGGSTDTQYF. Written as DNA, the CDR3 is TGTGCCAGCAGCTGGAGCGGGGGATCCACAGATACGCAGTATTTT. The genes are TRBV7-3 and TRBJ2-3; TRBD2 agrees at 8 bases. Trimming at V came to 4 bases and at J to 2 bases, leaving 5 bases not matched to a gene. Germline CDR1 SGHTA, CDR2 FQGTGA. This CDR3 has 15 residues.

This clonotype was detected only a few times. This sequence joins TRBV19 and TRBJ1-4; D unresolved. CDR1 is LNHDA and CDR2 is SQIVND in the germline V gene (reference sequence). Trimming pared 3 bases from V and 3 bases from J, leaving 11 bases between. This CDR3 region has 15 residues. The CDR3 protein is CASSINEEANEKLFF. In nucleotides, the CDR3 is TGTGCCAGTAGTATCAATGAGGAAGCTAATGAAAAACTGTTTTTT.

This clonotype occurred many times. This chain joins TRBV7-9 and TRBJ2-7; a weak D match, TRBD2 (5 bases). Germline V gene data show CDR1 as SEHNR and CDR2 as FQNEAQ (reference sequence). The CDR3 consists of 13 residues. With 1 base removed from V and 1 base from J, the gap between germline ends came to 5 bases. The CDR3 nucleotides are TGTGCCAGCAGCTTAGGGGAGTCCTACGAGCAGTACTTC. This encodes CASSLGESYEQYF.

This clonotype was observed a few times. The chain has TRBV6-1 and TRBJ1-2; TRBD1 is a possible D gene (6 bases). The V end lost 3 bases, the J end lost 2 bases, and 19 bases lay between the germline ends. CDR1 and CDR2 from the germline V gene are MNHNS and SASEGT. This CDR3 comprises 17 residues. CDR3 DNA sequence: TGTGCCAGCAGTGATTTGATGTCCCGGGACACAAACTATGGCTACACCTTC. It translates to CASSDLMSRDTNYGYTF.

The rearrangement uses TRBV7-9 and TRBJ2-1; no firm D call. Per germline, CDR1 SEHNR and CDR2 FQNEAQ (reference sequence). The CDR3 is 14 residues long. The V gene lost 2 bases and the J gene lost 8 bases, with 13 bases spanning the gap. CDR3 sequence: CASSLLAIGDEQFF. CDR3 DNA: TGTGCCAGCAGCTTACTGGCGATTGGAGATGAGCAGTTCTTC.

Only one count was recorded for this clonotype. This chain links TRBV12-3 or TRBV12-4 with TRBJ2-3, with 8 nucleotides matching TRBD2. The CDR3 totals 16 residues. V shed 5 bases and J 2 bases; nucleotides not matched to a gene: 9. The CDR3 spells CASSPATSAFTDTQYF. Here the CDR3 DNA reads TGTGCCAGCAGTCCCGCGACTAGCGCCTTCACAGATACGCAGTATTTT.

This clonotype showed up just a few times. J is TRBJ2-7 and V is TRBV11-2; TRBD2 matches 13 bases. In germline, CDR1 is SGHAT, CDR2 FQNNGV. V lost 3 bases, J lost 5 bases, and 4 bases stayed unmatched. The CDR3 has 15 amino acids. The CDR3 region is CASSLTSGGKNEQYV. The CDR3 nucleotides are TGTGCCAGCAGCTTGACTAGCGGGGGGAAAAACGAGCAGTACGTC.

This clonotype has ten or more counts. The chain is built from TRBV7-3 and TRBJ2-1; D remains ambiguous. Germline CDR1 SGHTA, CDR2 FQGTGA. There are 13 residues in the CDR3. V gave up 6 bases and J gave up 6 bases, with 12 bases separating them. The DNA for the CDR3 is TGTGCCAGCAGTATGACACCTACCAATGAGCAGTTCTTC. Amino acids: CASSMTPTNEQFF. Full variable domain (rest looked up from reference TRBV7-3 and TRBJ2-1): GAGVSQTPSNKVTEKGKYVELRCDPISGHTALYWYRQSLGQGPEFLIYFQGTGAADDSGLPNDRFFAVRPEGSVSTLKIQRTERGDSAVYLCASSMTPTNEQFFGPGTRLTVL.

This clonotype appeared a few times. The chain links TRBV10-2 to TRBJ2-2; maybe TRBD2 (6 bases). CDR3 size: 14 residues. The germline CDR1 and CDR2 sequences are WSHSY and SAAADI. V lost 4 bases to trimming and J lost 10 bases, with 16 bases between them. The CDR3 bases are TGCGCCAGCAGTGCCCGCGGGGTTTATTTGGAGCTGTTTTTT. Translated, it gives CASSARGVYLELFF.